The clone carrying this T cell receptor beta chain was seen ten or more times. What it binds is not known. This sample is part of a study of response to subunit inactivated influenza vaccine. Study-level results: Every seasonal influenza vaccination brings in few new T cells, the authors suggested.

TCRdb reprocessed the RT-PCR reads via MiXCR and lists one record per CDR3 protein. The sample lists about 530,000 distinct CDR3 sequences; under 15% were seen once. The CDR3 is 11 amino acids. V was pared by 2 bases and J by 6 bases, with 6 bases between. Looked up from germline, CDR1 is SGHDT and CDR2 is YYEEEE. Sequencing used PBMCs from blood, obtained 35 to 45 days after vaccination. This chain uses TRBV5-6 with TRBJ2-7; D not certain. The source of this sequence is a man aged 45-65 years who received an inactivated influenza vaccine. CDR3 protein: CASSFDTEQYF. CDR3 nucleotides: TGTGCCAGCAGCTTCGATACCGAGCAGTACTTC.